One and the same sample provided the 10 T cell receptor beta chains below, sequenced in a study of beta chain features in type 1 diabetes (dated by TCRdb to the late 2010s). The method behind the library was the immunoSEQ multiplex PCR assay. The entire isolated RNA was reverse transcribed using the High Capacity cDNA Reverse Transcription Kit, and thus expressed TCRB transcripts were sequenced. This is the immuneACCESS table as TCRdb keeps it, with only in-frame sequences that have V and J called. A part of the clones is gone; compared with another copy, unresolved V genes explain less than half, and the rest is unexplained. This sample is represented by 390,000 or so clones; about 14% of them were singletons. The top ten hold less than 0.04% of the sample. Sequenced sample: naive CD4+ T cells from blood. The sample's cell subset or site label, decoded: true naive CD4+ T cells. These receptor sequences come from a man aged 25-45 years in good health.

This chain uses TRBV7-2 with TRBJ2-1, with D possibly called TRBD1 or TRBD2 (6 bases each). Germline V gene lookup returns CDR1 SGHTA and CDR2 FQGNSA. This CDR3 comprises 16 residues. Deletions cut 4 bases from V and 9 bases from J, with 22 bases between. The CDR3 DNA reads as TGTGCCAGCAGCTCGGGCCCGGGGGCCGGGTTACTTGAGCAGTTCTTC. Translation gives CASSSGPGAGLLEQFF.

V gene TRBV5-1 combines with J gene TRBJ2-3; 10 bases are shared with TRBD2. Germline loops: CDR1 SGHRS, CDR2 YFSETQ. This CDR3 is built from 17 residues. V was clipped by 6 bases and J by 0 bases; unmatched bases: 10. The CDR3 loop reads CASKGLAGVASTDTQYF. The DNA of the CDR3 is TGCGCCAGCAAGGGTCTAGCGGGGGTCGCTAGCACAGATACGCAGTATTTT.

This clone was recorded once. CDR3 nucleotide sequence: TGCGCCAGCAGCCAAGCCCCGACAGGTAATCCCTACGAGCAGTACTTC. Translated: CASSQAPTGNPYEQYF. The chain carries TRBV4-3 and TRBJ2-7; a possible D gene is TRBD1 (6 bases). The CDR3 is 16 amino acids. CDR1 and CDR2 (germline): LGHNA, YSLEER. Trimming took 1 base from V and 2 from J, leaving 15 bases between them.

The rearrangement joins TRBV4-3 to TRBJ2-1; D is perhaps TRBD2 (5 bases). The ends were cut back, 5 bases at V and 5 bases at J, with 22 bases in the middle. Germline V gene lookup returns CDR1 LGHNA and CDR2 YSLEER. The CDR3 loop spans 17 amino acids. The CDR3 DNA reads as TGCGCCAGCAGCGCACGCCGCAGAGGGTGGATAGACAATGAGCAGTTCTTC. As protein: CASSARRRGWIDNEQFF.

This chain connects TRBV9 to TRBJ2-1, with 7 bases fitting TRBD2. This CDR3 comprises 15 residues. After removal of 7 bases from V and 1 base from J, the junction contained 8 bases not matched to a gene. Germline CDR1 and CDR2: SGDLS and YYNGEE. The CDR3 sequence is CASSGGSGSYNEQFF. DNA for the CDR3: TGTGCCAGCTCGGGGGGTAGCGGTTCCTACAATGAGCAGTTCTTC. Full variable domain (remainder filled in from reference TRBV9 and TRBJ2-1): DSGVTQTPKHLITATGQRVTLRCSPRSGDLSVYWYQQSLDQGLQFLIQYYNGEERAKGNILERFSAQQFPDLHSELNLSSLELGDSALYFCASSGGSGSYNEQFFGPGTRLTVL.

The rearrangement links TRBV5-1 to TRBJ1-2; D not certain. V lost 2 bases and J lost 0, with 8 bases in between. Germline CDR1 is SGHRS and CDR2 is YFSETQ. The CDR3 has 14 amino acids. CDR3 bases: TGCGCCAGCAGCTTTCCGGAGGCTAACTATGGCTACACCTTC. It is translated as CASSFPEANYGYTF.

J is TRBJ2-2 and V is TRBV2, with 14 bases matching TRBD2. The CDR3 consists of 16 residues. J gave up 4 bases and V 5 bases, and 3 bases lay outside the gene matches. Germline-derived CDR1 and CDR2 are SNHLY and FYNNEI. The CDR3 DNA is TGTGCCAGCAGTCCGACTAGCGGGAGGGGCACCGGGGAGCTGTTTTTT. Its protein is CASSPTSGRGTGELFF.

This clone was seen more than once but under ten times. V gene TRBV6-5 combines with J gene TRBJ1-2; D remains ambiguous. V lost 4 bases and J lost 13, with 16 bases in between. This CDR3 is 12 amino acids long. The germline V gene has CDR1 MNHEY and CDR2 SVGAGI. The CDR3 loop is CASSSPAGQPTF. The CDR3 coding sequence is TGTGCCAGCAGTTCCCCGGCGGGTCAGCCCACCTTC.

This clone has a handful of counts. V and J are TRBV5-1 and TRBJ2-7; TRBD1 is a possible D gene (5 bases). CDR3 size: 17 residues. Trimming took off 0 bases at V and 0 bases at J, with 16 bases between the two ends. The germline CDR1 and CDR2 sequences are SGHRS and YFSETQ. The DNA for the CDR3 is TGCGCCAGCAGCTTGGGACCGTCGGACAAAAGCTCCTACGAGCAGTACTTC. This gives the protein CASSLGPSDKSSYEQYF.

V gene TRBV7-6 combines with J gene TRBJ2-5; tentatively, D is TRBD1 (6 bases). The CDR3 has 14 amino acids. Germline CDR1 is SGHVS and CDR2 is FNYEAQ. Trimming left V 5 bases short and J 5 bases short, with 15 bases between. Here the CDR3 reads CASSHRTGKETQYF. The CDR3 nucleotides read TGTGCCAGCAGCCATCGCACAGGGAAGGAGACCCAGTACTTC.